This entry is about one TCR beta chain. This sample was included in a study of Ad26.COV2.S vaccination and SARS-CoV-2 variants. The protocol was immunoSEQ multiplex PCR, while the TCRdb copy is restricted to in-frame clones and leaves out a portion. The profile covers about 350,000 clones, with 86% appearing a single time and around 10% taken by the ten largest. The CDR3 is 20 residues long. Germline-derived CDR1 and CDR2 are ENHRY and SYGVKD. Germline trimming cut 3 bases from V and 0 bases from J; bases unmatched to any gene: 11. Treatment of the sample: about 20 received Ad26.COV2.S at low or high dose, single or two shots; several received placebo; per-sample allocation not given. Following the first vaccine or placebo injection, samples were taken on day 63.

This sequence was found in a person between 18 and 60 years old who received the Ad26.COV2.S COVID-19 vaccine or a placebo. V is TRBV10-3 and J is TRBJ2-4, with 13 bases identical to TRBD2. Sample: peripheral blood, taken in a trial of Ad26.COV2.S vaccine versus placebo. This CDR3 is CAISDRGLAGTSLAKNIQYF. CDR3 nucleotides: TGTGCCATCAGTGATCGGGGACTAGCGGGGACCTCTTTAGCCAAAAACATTCAGTACTTC.